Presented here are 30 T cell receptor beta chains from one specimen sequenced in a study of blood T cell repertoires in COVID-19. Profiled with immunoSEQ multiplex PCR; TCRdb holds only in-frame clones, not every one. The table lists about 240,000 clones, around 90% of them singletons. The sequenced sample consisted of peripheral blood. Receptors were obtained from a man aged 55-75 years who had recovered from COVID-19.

The CDR3 sequence: CASSLRGNTGISEAFF. The CDR3 DNA follows: TGCGCCAGCAGCTTGCGGGGTAATACGGGGATATCTGAAGCTTTCTTT. The rearrangement uses TRBV5-1 and TRBJ1-1; D gene ambiguous. With 1 base removed from V and 6 bases from J, the gap between germline ends came to 19 bases. Germline lookup yields CDR1 SGHRS and CDR2 YFSETQ. The CDR3 runs 16 residues.

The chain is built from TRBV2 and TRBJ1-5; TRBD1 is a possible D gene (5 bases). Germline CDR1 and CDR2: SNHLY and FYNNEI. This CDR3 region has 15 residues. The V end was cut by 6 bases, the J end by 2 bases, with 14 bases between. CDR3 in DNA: TGTGCCAGCAGCTTTGGCAGGGTTGGCAATCAGCCCCAGCATTTT. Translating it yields CASSFGRVGNQPQHF. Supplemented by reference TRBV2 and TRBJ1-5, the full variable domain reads EPEVTQTPSHQVTQMGQEVILRCVPISNHLYFYWYRQILGQKVEFLVSFYNNEISEKSEIFDDQFSVERPDGSNFTLKIRSTKLEDSAMYFCASSFGRVGNQPQHFGDGTRLSIL.

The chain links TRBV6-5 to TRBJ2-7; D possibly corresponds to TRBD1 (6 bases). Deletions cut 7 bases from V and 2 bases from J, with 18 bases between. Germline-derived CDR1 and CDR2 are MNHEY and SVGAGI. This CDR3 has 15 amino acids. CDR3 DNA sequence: TGTGCCAGCAAACCAACCAGGGGAAACCCCTACGAGCAGTACTTC. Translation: CASKPTRGNPYEQYF.

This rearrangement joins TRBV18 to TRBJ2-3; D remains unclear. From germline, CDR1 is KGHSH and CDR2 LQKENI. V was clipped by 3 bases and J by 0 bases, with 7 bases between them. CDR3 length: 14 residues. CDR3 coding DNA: TGTGCCAGCTCACCTGAGCCTAGCACAGATACGCAGTATTTT. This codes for CASSPEPSTDTQYF.

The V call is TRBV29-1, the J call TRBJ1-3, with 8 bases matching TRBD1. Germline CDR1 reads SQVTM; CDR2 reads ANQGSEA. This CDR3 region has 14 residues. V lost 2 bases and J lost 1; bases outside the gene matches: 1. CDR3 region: CSVENRGSGNTIYF. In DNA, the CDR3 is TGCAGCGTTGAAAACAGGGGGTCTGGAAACACCATATATTTT.

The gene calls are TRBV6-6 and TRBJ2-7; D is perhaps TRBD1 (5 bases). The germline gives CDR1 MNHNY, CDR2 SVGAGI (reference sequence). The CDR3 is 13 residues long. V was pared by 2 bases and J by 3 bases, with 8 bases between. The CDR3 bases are TGTGCCAGCAGTTACACAGGAAACTACGAGCAGTACGTC. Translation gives CASSYTGNYEQYV.

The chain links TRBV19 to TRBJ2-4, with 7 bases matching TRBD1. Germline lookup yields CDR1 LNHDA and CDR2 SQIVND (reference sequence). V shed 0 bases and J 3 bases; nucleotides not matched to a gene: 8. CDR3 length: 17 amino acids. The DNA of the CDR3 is TGTGCCAGTAGTATAGACCCAACAGGGGCCGGCAAAAACATTCAGTACTTC. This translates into CASSIDPTGAGKNIQYF.

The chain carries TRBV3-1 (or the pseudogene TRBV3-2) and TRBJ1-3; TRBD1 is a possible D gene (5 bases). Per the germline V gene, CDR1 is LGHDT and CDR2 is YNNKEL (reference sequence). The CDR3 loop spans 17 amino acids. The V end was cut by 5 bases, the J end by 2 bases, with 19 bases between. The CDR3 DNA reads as TGTGCCAGCAGCATGACAAAGCCGGGGGGGGCTGGAAACACCATATATTTT. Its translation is CASSMTKPGGAGNTIYF.

In nucleotides, the CDR3 is TGTGCCAGTAGTTTCCTTGGGCGCGGGGAGCTGTTTTTT. Encoded protein: CASSFLGRGELFF. The rearrangement links TRBV19 to TRBJ2-2; D uncertain. Trimming left V 5 bases short and J 7 bases short, with 11 bases between. CDR3 length: 13 residues. The germline V gene has CDR1 LNHDA and CDR2 SQIVND (reference sequence).

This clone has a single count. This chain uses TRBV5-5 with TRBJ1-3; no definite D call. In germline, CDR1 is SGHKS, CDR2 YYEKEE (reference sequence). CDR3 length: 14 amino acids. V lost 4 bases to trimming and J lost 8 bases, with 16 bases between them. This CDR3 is CASSAGGGLYTIYF. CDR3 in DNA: TGTGCCAGCAGCGCCGGAGGAGGGCTTTACACCATATATTTT.

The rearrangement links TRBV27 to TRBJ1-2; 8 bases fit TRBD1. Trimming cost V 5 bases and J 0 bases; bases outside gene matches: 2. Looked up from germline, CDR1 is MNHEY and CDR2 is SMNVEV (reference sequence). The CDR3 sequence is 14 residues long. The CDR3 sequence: CASSPTGANYGYTF. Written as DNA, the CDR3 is TGTGCCAGCAGTCCGACAGGGGCTAACTATGGCTACACCTTC.

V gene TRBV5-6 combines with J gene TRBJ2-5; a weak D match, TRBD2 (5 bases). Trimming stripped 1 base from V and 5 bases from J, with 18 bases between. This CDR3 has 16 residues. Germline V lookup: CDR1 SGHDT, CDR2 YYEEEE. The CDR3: CASSLLLTSGEETQYF. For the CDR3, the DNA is TGTGCCAGCAGCTTGTTATTGACCAGCGGTGAGGAGACCCAGTACTTC.

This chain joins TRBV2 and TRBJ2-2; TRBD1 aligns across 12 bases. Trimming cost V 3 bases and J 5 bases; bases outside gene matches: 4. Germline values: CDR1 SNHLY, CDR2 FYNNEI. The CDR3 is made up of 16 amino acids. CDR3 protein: CASSDGTGGGTGELFF. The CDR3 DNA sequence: TGTGCCAGCAGTGATGGGACAGGGGGCGGGACCGGGGAGCTGTTTTTT.

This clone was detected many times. Here the CDR3 reads CSAGGVGVEQFF. The CDR3 DNA reads as TGCAGCGCCGGGGGGGTCGGAGTTGAGCAGTTCTTC. V and J are TRBV29-1 and TRBJ2-1; 8 bases align to TRBD2. The junction had 8 bases not matched to a gene; V was cut back by 7 bases and J by 9 bases. Germline V gives CDR1 SQVTM, CDR2 ANQGSEA. The CDR3 length is 12 residues.

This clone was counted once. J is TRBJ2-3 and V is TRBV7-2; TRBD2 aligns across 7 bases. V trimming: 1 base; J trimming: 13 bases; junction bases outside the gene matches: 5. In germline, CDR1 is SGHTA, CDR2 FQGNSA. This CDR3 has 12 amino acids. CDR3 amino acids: CASSLVPGREYF. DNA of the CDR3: TGTGCCAGCAGCTTAGTCCCAGGGAGGGAGTATTTT.

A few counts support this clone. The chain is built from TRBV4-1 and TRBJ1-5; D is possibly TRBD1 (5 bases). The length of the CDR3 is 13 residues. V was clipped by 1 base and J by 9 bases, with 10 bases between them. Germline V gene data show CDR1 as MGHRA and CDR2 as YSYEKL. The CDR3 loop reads CASSQGGGRPQHF. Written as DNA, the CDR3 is TGCGCCAGCAGCCAAGGGGGGGGTCGGCCCCAGCATTTT.

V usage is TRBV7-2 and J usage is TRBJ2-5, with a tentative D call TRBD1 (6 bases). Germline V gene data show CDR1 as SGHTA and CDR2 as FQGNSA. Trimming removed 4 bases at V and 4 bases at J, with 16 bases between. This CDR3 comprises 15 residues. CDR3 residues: CASSSGGQFRETQYF. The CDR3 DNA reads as TGTGCCAGCAGCTCCGGCGGACAGTTCCGAGAGACCCAGTACTTC.

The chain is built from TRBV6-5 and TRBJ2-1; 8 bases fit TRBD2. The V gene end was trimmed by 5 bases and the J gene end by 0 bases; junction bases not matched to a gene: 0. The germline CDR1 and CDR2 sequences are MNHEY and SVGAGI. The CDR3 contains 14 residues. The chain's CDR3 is CASSRGGSYNEQFF. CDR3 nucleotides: TGTGCCAGCAGTCGGGGGGGCTCCTACAATGAGCAGTTCTTC.

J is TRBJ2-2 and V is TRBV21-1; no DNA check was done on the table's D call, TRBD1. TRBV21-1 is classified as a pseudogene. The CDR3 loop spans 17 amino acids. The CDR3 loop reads CASSKEGTGSITGELFF. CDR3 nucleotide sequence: TGTGCCAGCAGCAAAGAGGGGACAGGGTCGATCACCGGGGAGCTGTTTTTT.

The CDR3 protein is CASSSRRSNQPQHF. The CDR3 nucleotides are TGTGCCAGCAGCTCCCGCAGGAGCAATCAGCCCCAGCATTTT. The rearrangement joins TRBV7-2 to TRBJ1-5; no clear D gene. The CDR3 totals 14 residues. V lost 4 bases to trimming and J lost 1 base, with 8 bases between them. CDR1 is SGHTA and CDR2 is FQGNSA in the germline V gene.

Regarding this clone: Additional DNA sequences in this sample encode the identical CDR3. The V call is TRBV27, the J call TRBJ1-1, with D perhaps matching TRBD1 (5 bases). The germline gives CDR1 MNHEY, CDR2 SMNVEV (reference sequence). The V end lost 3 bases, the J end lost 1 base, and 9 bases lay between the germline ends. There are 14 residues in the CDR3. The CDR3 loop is CASSFRVGNTEAFF. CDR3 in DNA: TGTGCCAGCAGTTTCAGGGTCGGGAACACTGAAGCTTTCTTT.

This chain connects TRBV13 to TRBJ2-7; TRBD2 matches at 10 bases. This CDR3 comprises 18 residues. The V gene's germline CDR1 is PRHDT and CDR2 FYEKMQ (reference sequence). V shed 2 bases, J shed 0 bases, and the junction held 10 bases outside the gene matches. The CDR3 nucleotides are TGTGCCAGCAGCTTATTTTCTAGCGGGGGCCTTAGCTCCTACGAGCAGTACTTC. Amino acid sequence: CASSLFSSGGLSSYEQYF.

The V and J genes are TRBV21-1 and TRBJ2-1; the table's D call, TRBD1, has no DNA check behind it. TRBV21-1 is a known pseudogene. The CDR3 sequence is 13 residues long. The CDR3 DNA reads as TGTGCCAGCGTAGACAGGGGGGAAAATGAGCAGTTCTTC. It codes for CASVDRGENEQFF.

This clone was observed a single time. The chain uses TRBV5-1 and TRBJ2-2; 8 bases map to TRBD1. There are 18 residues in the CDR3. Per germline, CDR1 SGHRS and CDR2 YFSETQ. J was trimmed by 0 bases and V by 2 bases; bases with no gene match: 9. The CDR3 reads CASSFRTGRFANTGELFF. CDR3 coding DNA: TGCGCCAGCAGCTTCCGGACAGGGAGGTTTGCGAACACCGGGGAGCTGTTTTTT.

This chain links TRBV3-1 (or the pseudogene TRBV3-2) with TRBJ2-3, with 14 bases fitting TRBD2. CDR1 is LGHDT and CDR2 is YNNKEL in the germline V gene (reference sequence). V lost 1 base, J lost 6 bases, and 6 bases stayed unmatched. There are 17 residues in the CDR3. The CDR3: CASSQGGTSGGRDTQYF. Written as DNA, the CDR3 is TGTGCCAGCAGCCAAGGAGGGACTAGCGGGGGAAGGGATACGCAGTATTTT.

The CDR3 DNA reads as TGTGCTAGTGGGTACAGGGGTACTGAAGCTTTCTTT. This gives the protein CASGYRGTEAFF. The genes are TRBV12-5 and TRBJ1-1; 7 bases are a match to TRBD1. Germline CDR1 reads LGHNT; CDR2 reads FRNRAP. The CDR3 length is 12 residues. J gave up 5 bases and V 6 bases, and 3 bases lay outside the gene matches.

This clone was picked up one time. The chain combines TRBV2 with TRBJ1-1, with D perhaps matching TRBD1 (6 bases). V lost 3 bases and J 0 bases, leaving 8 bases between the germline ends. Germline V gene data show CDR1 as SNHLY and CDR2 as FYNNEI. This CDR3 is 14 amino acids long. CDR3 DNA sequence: TGTGCCAGCAGTGACGGACAGCTGAACACTGAAGCTTTCTTT. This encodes CASSDGQLNTEAFF.

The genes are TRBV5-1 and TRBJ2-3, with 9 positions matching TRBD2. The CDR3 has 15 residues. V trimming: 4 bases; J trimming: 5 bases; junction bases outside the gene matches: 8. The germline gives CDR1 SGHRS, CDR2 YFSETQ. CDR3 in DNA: TGCGCCAGCAGCCACGGGACTAGCTCTATAGATACGCAGTATTTT. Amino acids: CASSHGTSSIDTQYF.

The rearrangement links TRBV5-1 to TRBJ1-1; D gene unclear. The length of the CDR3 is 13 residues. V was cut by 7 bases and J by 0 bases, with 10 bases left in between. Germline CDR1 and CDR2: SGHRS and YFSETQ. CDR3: CASGPAVNTEAFF. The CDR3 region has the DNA TGCGCCAGCGGTCCTGCGGTGAACACTGAAGCTTTCTTT.

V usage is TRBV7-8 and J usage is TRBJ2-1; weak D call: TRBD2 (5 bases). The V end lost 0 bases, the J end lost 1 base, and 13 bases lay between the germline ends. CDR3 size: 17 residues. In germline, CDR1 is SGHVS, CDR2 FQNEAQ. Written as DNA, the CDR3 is TGTGCCAGCAGCTTAGCAAGGTTCGGACTTTCCTACAATGAGCAGTTCTTC. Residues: CASSLARFGLSYNEQFF.